The rows below give T cell receptor beta chains drawn from one sample of a study of blood T cell repertoires in COVID-19. Only in-frame clones appear in the TCRdb table, and some are missing; sequencing was by immunoSEQ multiplex PCR. The sample consists of just over 300,000 clones, under 90% of them appearing once. The source material was peripheral blood. The receptors stem from a woman aged 30 to 39 with COVID-19, enrolled during active disease. Each CDR3 is given with its conserved first and last residue. The D gene is left open where the match is weak. Some rows mark clone size as missing; the rest say once, few, many or name a class of expanded clone.

length,D,J,V,size,DNA,CDR3
13,-,TRBJ2-7,TRBV3-1/TRBV3-2,-,TGTGCCAGCAGCCAATCCTCGTTGTGGAGGCTGTACTTC,CASSQSSLWRLYF
15,-,TRBJ1-5,TRBV6-5,-,TGTGCCAGCAGCCCCACCGGGGGGAGCAATCAGCCCCAGCATTTT,CASSPTGGSNQPQHF
15,-,TRBJ1-4,TRBV7-2,-,TGTGCCAGCAGCCCTATCGGGGGTTTGGGTGAAAAACTGTTTTTT,CASSPIGGLGEKLFF
14,TRBD1,TRBJ1-1,TRBV7-2,-,TGTGCCAGCAGCCGGCAGGGGGGGAACACTGAAGCTTTCTTT,CASSRQGGNTEAFF
15,TRBD2,TRBJ2-7,TRBV24-1,-,TGTGCCACCAGTGATTCCTCCGGGACTATCTACGAGCAGTACTTC,CATSDSSGTIYEQYF
14,-,TRBJ1-2,TRBV7-3,-,TGTGCCAGCAGCCAATTCATCCTAAACTATGGCTACACCTTC,CASSQFILNYGYTF
12,TRBD1,TRBJ1-2,TRBV12-3/TRBV12-4,-,TGTGCCAGCACCCTGGACAGGTATGGCTACACCTTC,CASTLDRYGYTF
11,-,TRBJ1-1,TRBV28,-,TGTGCCAGCAGTCTGGGGGCCGAAGCTTTCTTT,CASSLGAEAFF
14,TRBD2,TRBJ2-7,TRBV3-1/TRBV3-2,-,TGTGCCAGCAGTCCTAGCGGGGGGGCCTACGAGCAGTACTTC,CASSPSGGAYEQYF
13,-,TRBJ1-4,TRBV7-2,-,TGTGCCAGCAGCTTAGGAGGGAGTGAAAAACTGTTTTTT,CASSLGGSEKLFF
15,-,TRBJ1-1,TRBV6-1,-,TGTGCCAGCAGTGAACTGGGCGTTTCGGACACTGAAGCTTTCTTT,CASSELGVSDTEAFF
15,-,TRBJ1-2,TRBV6-5,-,TGTGCCAGCAGTCCCCTAGGGACAACTAACTATGGCTACACCTTC,CASSPLGTTNYGYTF
15,-,TRBJ1-1,TRBV27,-,TGTGCCAGCAGTCCCGCCGAATTCGGGAACACTGAAGCTTTCTTT,CASSPAEFGNTEAFF
14,-,TRBJ1-2,TRBV25-1,-,TGTGCCAGCAGTGACCGGGGGACCGGTTGGGGCTACACCTTC,CASSDRGTGWGYTF
14,-,TRBJ2-7,TRBV9,-,TGTGCCAGCAGCCCACAACTAGCTTCCTACGAGCAGTACTTC,CASSPQLASYEQYF
12,-,TRBJ1-5,TRBV29-1,-,TGCAGCGTTGGAGGGAGGGGGCAGCCCCAGCATTTT,CSVGGRGQPQHF
14,-,TRBJ1-5,TRBV7-2,once,TGTGCCAGCAGCTTAGAGTCGGGCAATCAGCCCCAGCATTTT,CASSLESGNQPQHF
18,TRBD1,TRBJ2-2,TRBV10-1,-,TGCGCCAGCATCCAGTGGATCCGGGACAGGGGACGAACCGGGGAGCTGTTTTTT,CASIQWIRDRGRTGELFF
15,TRBD2,TRBJ2-5,TRBV19,few,TGTGCCAGTAGTAACACCCGGGGGGGACAAGAGACCCAGTACTTC,CASSNTRGGQETQYF
15,TRBD1,TRBJ1-6,TRBV27,-,TGTGCCAGCGGTCTCTTAGGGACAGGGAGTTCACCCCTCCACTTT,CASGLLGTGSSPLHF
15,-,TRBJ2-3,TRBV11-2,-,TGTGCCAGCAGCTTATACCTAGCCCCCACAGATACGCAGTATTTT,CASSLYLAPTDTQYF
13,TRBD1,TRBJ2-1,TRBV11-2,once,TGTGCCAGCAGGGGGGACAGGGGCAATGAGCAGTTCTTC,CASRGDRGNEQFF
15,-,TRBJ1-1,TRBV15,-,TGTGCCACCAGCAGAGAGCGAGGCGGCTTCACTGAAGCTTTCTTT,CATSRERGGFTEAFF
12,-,TRBJ1-5,TRBV12-3/TRBV12-4,-,TGTGCCAGCAGTTTACCGAATCAGCCCCAGCATTTT,CASSLPNQPQHF
14,TRBD1,TRBJ1-1,TRBV7-3,-,TGTGCCAGCAGCCCAGGGACAGGGGGTACTGAAGCTTTCTTT,CASSPGTGGTEAFF
16,TRBD1,TRBJ1-1,TRBV7-6,few,TGTGCCAGCAGCTTAGGAGGACAGGGGTATGACACTGAAGCTTTCTTT,CASSLGGQGYDTEAFF
12,TRBD1,TRBJ1-2,TRBV6-4,-,TGTGCCAGCAGTGACCAGGGGGATGGCTACACCTTC,CASSDQGDGYTF